This T cell receptor beta chain was captured by sequencing in a study of OX40 agonist ivuxolimab in advanced cancers. The overall study: Aged 23 to 79 with a mean of 60 years, they were under 85% male. Prior anti-PD-1, anti-PD-L1 or anti-CTLA-4 therapy was allowed; approximately 40% had some. General study points: CD4+ T cells averaged fewer expanded clones than CD8+ T cells.

Sequencing was performed with immunoSEQ multiplex PCR; in TCRdb, only in-frame clones are kept and a portion is missing. This sample has fewer than 70,000 clones, with around nine tenths found just once. The V gene's germline CDR1 is LGHNA and CDR2 YSLEER. The CDR3 has 15 residues. The trim removed 1 base at V and 10 bases at J, leaving 3 bases unmatched. Concerning this clone itself: The antigen is not known.

The chain employs TRBV4-3 and TRBJ1-6; 11 bases align to TRBD1. The TCR originated in an adult with an advanced solid tumor such as melanoma, head and neck, liver or kidney cancer. Sequences were derived from CD4+ or CD8+ T cells sorted from blood, sampled in a trial of the OX40 agonist ivuxolimab. The CDR3 DNA is TGCGCCAGCAGCCAAGGGACAGGGGGCTTCTCACCCCTCCACTTT. It specifies CASSQGTGGFSPLHF.